Each of the 11 T cell receptor beta chains below was sequenced from the same sample in a study of T cells after posttransplantation cyclophosphamide. The repertoire was sequenced with immunoSEQ multiplex PCR; TCRdb's copy has only in-frame clones and lacks some. This set yields approximately 25,000 clones and no singletons; the top ten hold about 2%. Cyclophosphamide on days +3 and +4 followed busulfan-fludarabine conditioning and a marrow graft. The sample was PBMCs, taken after allogeneic stem cell transplant with posttransplant cyclophosphamide. Receptor source: a male patient aged 18-30 years who received an allogeneic stem cell transplant from a related donor, was CMV-positive, and had no GVHD. Some T cells may trace back to the graft donor.

This clone was detected ten times or more. The chain combines TRBV7-3 with TRBJ1-6; the D is unclear. V was pared by 2 bases and J by 9 bases, with 8 bases between. The CDR3 extends over 13 amino acids. Germline V gives CDR1 SGHTA, CDR2 FQGTGA. The CDR3 coding sequence is TGTGCCAGCAGCTTATCGCCGGTTTCACCCCTCCACTTT. Its translation is CASSLSPVSPLHF.

This clone was detected ten times or more. The chain couples TRBV7-5 to TRBJ1-4. TRBV7-5 is a recognized pseudogene. The CDR3 totals 14 residues. The CDR3 region has the DNA TGTGTCAGAAGCTTAGGCCGTCCGAGTGAAAAACTGTTTTTT. It is translated as CVRSLGRPSEKLFF.

This clone came up many times. This rearrangement joins TRBV19 to TRBJ2-3, with 8 bases that match TRBD1. Germline trimming cut 2 bases from V and 3 bases from J; bases unmatched to any gene: 4. The CDR3 sequence is 15 residues long. CDR1 is LNHDA and CDR2 is SQIVND in the germline V gene (reference sequence). The CDR3 region is CASSILDRGTDTQYF. CDR3 sequence (DNA): TGTGCCAGTAGTATACTCGACAGGGGAACAGATACGCAGTATTTT.

This clone was seen a few times. The chain has TRBV27 and TRBJ2-3, with 9 bases identical to TRBD2. After removal of 2 bases from V and 2 bases from J, the junction contained 5 bases not matched to a gene. Germline CDR1 and CDR2: MNHEY and SMNVEV (reference sequence). The CDR3 extends over 16 amino acids. The CDR3 nucleotides read TGTGCCAGCAGTTTACTCGGACTAGCGTTCACAGATACGCAGTATTTT. This gives the protein CASSLLGLAFTDTQYF.

Ten or more counts support this clone. This sequence joins TRBV25-1 and TRBJ2-7, with a weak D call TRBD1 (6 bases). V lost 3 bases and J 5 bases, leaving 14 bases between the germline ends. The CDR3 is 14 amino acids. Germline V CDR1 and CDR2: MGHDK, SYGVNS. In nucleotides, the CDR3 is TGTGCCAGCAGTGACGGGCTCAGGGGTAACGAGCAGTACTTC. Translating it yields CASSDGLRGNEQYF.

This clone was found many times. The rearrangement joins TRBV4-3 to TRBJ2-7, with 9 bases fitting TRBD2. The junction had 3 bases not matched to a gene; V was cut back by 1 base and J by 5 bases. This CDR3 is built from 14 residues. Germline loops: CDR1 LGHNA, CDR2 YSLEER. Here the CDR3 DNA reads TGCGCCAGCAGCCAAGCCGGGACTAGCAACGAGCAGTACTTC. Protein sequence: CASSQAGTSNEQYF.

This clone was counted ten times or more. The V call is TRBV6-6, the J call TRBJ2-7; D might be TRBD2 (6 bases). Germline V gene data show CDR1 as MNHNY and CDR2 as SVGAGI (reference sequence). The CDR3 length is 15 residues. V lost 0 bases and J lost 4, with 13 bases in between. CDR3 loop: CASSYSNGGAYEQYF. In DNA, the CDR3 is TGTGCCAGCAGTTACTCGAACGGGGGAGCGTACGAGCAGTACTTC.

This clone was counted ten times or more. This chain links TRBV4-1 with TRBJ2-1, with 11 bases aligning to TRBD2. The CDR3 totals 18 residues. Germline V gives CDR1 MGHRA, CDR2 YSYEKL. V dropped 1 base and J dropped 9; count of bases not matched to a gene: 14. CDR3 sequence reads: CASSQAPTLAGDWLEQFF. The CDR3 region has the DNA TGCGCCAGCAGCCAAGCCCCCACACTAGCGGGAGACTGGCTTGAGCAGTTCTTC.

This clone was detected many times. V usage is TRBV19 and J usage is TRBJ2-7; maybe TRBD2 (6 bases). The CDR3 has 13 amino acids. Germline V lookup: CDR1 LNHDA, CDR2 SQIVND (reference sequence). Trimming took off 1 base at V and 6 bases at J, with 10 bases between the two ends. CDR3 in DNA: TGTGCCAGTAGTATAGTGGGGGGAAGCGAGCAGTACTTC. It translates to CASSIVGGSEQYF.

This clone was observed many times. This rearrangement joins TRBV27 to TRBJ1-2; 10 positions agree with TRBD1. Germline values: CDR1 MNHEY, CDR2 SMNVEV (reference sequence). This CDR3 region has 15 residues. V shed 1 base and J 11 bases; nucleotides not matched to a gene: 10. This CDR3 reads CASSLWGDRGPGYTF. Here the CDR3 DNA reads TGTGCCAGCAGTTTATGGGGAGACAGGGGGCCCGGTTACACCTTC.

This clone was seen repeatedly, ten times or more. The chain combines TRBV5-4 with TRBJ2-7; D is perhaps TRBD2 (7 bases). Germline CDR1 SGHNT, CDR2 YYREEE (reference sequence). V lost 0 bases to trimming and J lost 2 bases, with 9 bases between them. CDR3 size: 14 residues. Here the CDR3 reads CASSLVGGAYEQYF. The CDR3 DNA reads TGTGCCAGCAGCTTGGTAGGGGGGGCCTACGAGCAGTACTTC.